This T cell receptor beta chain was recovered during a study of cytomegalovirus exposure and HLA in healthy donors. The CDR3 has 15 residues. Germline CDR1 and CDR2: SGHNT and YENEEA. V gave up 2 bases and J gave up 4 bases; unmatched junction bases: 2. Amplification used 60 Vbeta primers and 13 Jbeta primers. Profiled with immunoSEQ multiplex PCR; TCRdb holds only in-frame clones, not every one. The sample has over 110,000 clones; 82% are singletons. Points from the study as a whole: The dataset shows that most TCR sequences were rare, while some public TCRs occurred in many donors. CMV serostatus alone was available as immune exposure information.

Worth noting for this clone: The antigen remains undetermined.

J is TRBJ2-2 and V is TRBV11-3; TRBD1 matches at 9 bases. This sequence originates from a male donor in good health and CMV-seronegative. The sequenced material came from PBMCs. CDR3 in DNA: TGTGCCAGCAGCTTACGGACAGGGGTCACCGGGGAGCTGTTTTTT. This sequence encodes CASSLRTGVTGELFF. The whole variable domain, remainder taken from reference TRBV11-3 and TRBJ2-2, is EAGVVQSPRYKIIEKKQPVAFWCNPISGHNTLYWYLQNLGQGPELLIRYENEEAVDDSQLPKDRFSAERLKGVDSTLKIQPAELGDSAVYLCASSLRTGVTGELFFGEGSRLTVL.